One and the same sample provided the 28 T cell receptor beta chains below, sequenced in a study of T-cell memory formation after mild COVID-19. MiXCR was run by TCRdb on the 5' RACE reads, yielding one entry per CDR3 protein. The sample has around 340,000 distinct CDR3 sequences; about an eighth are singletons. Sequenced input: PBMCs or a T cell subset sorted from them (not recorded which). These receptors originate from a man aged 18 to 30 who had mild COVID-19 (a few samples of this study predate the infection). Cell type and time point are not known.

The CDR3 loop reads CASNAGGHRGSGYTF. CDR3 bases: TGTGCCAGCAACGCCGGCGGACACAGGGGGTCGGGCTACACCTTC. This sequence joins TRBV7-9 and TRBJ1-2, with 8 bases lining up with TRBD1. This CDR3 region has 15 residues. The trim removed 7 bases at V and 8 bases at J, leaving 15 bases unmatched. The germline CDR1 and CDR2 sequences are SEHNR and FQNEAQ (reference sequence).

This clonotype was seen a few times. The chain uses TRBV2 and TRBJ1-6; the D gene is possibly TRBD1 (5 bases). From germline, CDR1 is SNHLY and CDR2 FYNNEI. V was pared by 6 bases and J by 10 bases, with 13 bases between. The CDR3 consists of 13 residues. The CDR3 bases are TGTGCCAGCAGCACCGGGGGGGTCTCACCCCTCCACTTT. Protein sequence: CASSTGGVSPLHF.

The chain uses TRBV4-2 and TRBJ2-5; weak D call: TRBD1 (6 bases). This CDR3 region has 16 residues. Germline CDR1 is LGHNA and CDR2 is YNFKEQ. Trimming cost V 0 bases and J 0 bases, with 11 bases left between them. CDR3 DNA sequence: TGTGCCAGCAGCCAAGAGTTAGGACAGTACCAAGAGACCCAGTACTTC. This encodes CASSQELGQYQETQYF.

Only a few counts were recorded for this clonotype. The rearrangement links TRBV25-1 to TRBJ2-1; D uncertain. V lost 2 bases and J lost 0, with 5 bases in between. Per germline, CDR1 MGHDK and CDR2 SYGVNS. This CDR3 comprises 14 residues. The CDR3 sequence: CASSEPSSYNEQFF. CDR3 nucleotide sequence: TGTGCCAGCAGTGAACCGAGCTCCTACAATGAGCAGTTCTTC.

This clonotype was detected a few times. The V gene is TRBV10-3, the J gene TRBJ2-5; D uncertain. The V gene's germline CDR1 is ENHRY and CDR2 SYGVKD. The CDR3 has 13 amino acids. Deletions cut 4 bases from V and 1 base from J, with 7 bases between. As DNA, the CDR3 is TGTGCCATCAGTGTCGTATTCCAAGAGACCCAGTACTTC. It yields the protein CAISVVFQETQYF.

The chain recombines TRBV7-6 with TRBJ2-1; 9 bases map to TRBD1. Losses at the gene ends were 1 base for V and 3 bases for J; bases not matched to a gene: 7. CDR1 SGHVS and CDR2 FNYEAQ come from the germline V gene. The CDR3 has 17 residues. The CDR3 loop is CASSLVLGTGFYNEQFF. The DNA of the CDR3 is TGTGCCAGCAGCTTAGTCCTCGGGACAGGGTTCTACAATGAGCAGTTCTTC.

The rearrangement joins TRBV4-3 to TRBJ1-1, with D tentatively TRBD1 (5 bases). Germline V gives CDR1 LGHNA, CDR2 YSLEER. The CDR3 sequence is 19 residues long. V was cut by 3 bases and J by 3 bases, with 26 bases left in between. The CDR3 here is CASSQPRLGRVNVDTEAFF. The CDR3 DNA follows: TGCGCCAGCAGCCAGCCAAGATTGGGCAGGGTAAATGTGGACACTGAAGCTTTCTTT.

This clonotype was observed at least ten times. The chain links TRBV7-2 to TRBJ2-3, with D possibly matching TRBD2 (7 bases). Per the germline V gene, CDR1 is SGHTA and CDR2 is FQGNSA. V was trimmed by 5 bases and J by 3 bases, leaving 12 bases between them. The CDR3 has 14 residues. The CDR3 DNA follows: TGTGCCAGCAGCCCGGGGGGCTGGACAGATACGCAGTATTTT. It yields the protein CASSPGGWTDTQYF.

In its sample, this clonotype was seen a few times. The chain employs TRBV11-2 and TRBJ1-6, with a tentative D call TRBD1 (5 bases). CDR1 SGHAT and CDR2 FQNNGV come from the germline V gene. Trimming stripped 1 base from V and 5 bases from J, with 21 bases between. This CDR3 contains 19 residues. CDR3 loop: CASSLVWSRGTFNNSPLHF. The CDR3 coding sequence is TGTGCCAGCAGCTTAGTTTGGTCACGAGGGACCTTCAATAATTCACCCCTCCACTTT.

This chain links TRBV5-1 with TRBJ2-5; the D gene is possibly TRBD1 (8 bases). The V gene lost 8 bases and the J gene lost 1 base, with 21 bases spanning the gap. The CDR3 contains 16 residues. Per germline, CDR1 SGHRS and CDR2 YFSETQ. CDR3: CASRQGAGGGQETQYF. CDR3 DNA: TGCGCCAGTCGGCAGGGGGCGGGCGGGGGCCAAGAGACCCAGTACTTC.

The V gene is TRBV7-9, the J gene TRBJ1-2, with 8 bases fitting TRBD1. Germline loops: CDR1 SEHNR, CDR2 FQNEAQ (reference sequence). CDR3 length: 15 amino acids. V trimming: 4 bases; J trimming: 5 bases; junction bases outside the gene matches: 9. The CDR3 sequence: CASSSGPQGAYGYTF. DNA for the CDR3: TGTGCCAGCAGCTCAGGCCCTCAGGGGGCTTATGGCTACACCTTC. The full variable domain, completed using reference TRBV7-9 and TRBJ1-2, is DTGVSQNPRHKITKRGQNVTFRCDPISEHNRLYWYRQTLGQGPEFLTYFQNEAQLEKSRLLSDRFSAERPKGSFSTLEIQRTEQGDSAMYLCASSSGPQGAYGYTFGSGTRLTVV.

In its sample, this clonotype was seen once. This chain connects TRBV4-1 to TRBJ2-7; D call uncertain. Between the trimmed V and J ends, which lost 5 bases and 0 bases, there was a span of 11 bases. Germline CDR1 MGHRA, CDR2 YSYEKL. The CDR3 runs 14 residues. CDR3 bases: TGCGCCAGCAGCGATAGCTGGGGCTCCTACGAGCAGTACTTC. Translating it yields CASSDSWGSYEQYF.

V is TRBV12-5 and J is TRBJ2-7; 8 nucleotides match TRBD1. The V segment lost 0 bases and the J segment 6 bases; nucleotides outside the gene matches: 7. Germline V gene data show CDR1 as LGHNT and CDR2 as FRNRAP. The length of the CDR3 is 15 residues. The CDR3 spells CASGLVPDRAGEQYV. The CDR3 DNA follows: TGTGCTAGTGGTTTGGTCCCGGACAGGGCTGGCGAGCAGTACGTC.

There are many counts of this clonotype. V usage is TRBV12-5 and J usage is TRBJ2-1; TRBD1 aligns across 10 bases. Germline V gives CDR1 LGHNT, CDR2 FRNRAP. CDR3 length equals 15 residues. Germline trimming cut 2 bases from V and 8 bases from J; bases unmatched to any gene: 6. CDR3 residues: CASGLTGTGEDEQFF. The CDR3, as DNA: TGTGCTAGTGGTTTGACCGGGACAGGGGAAGATGAGCAGTTCTTC.

This clonotype was seen more than once but under ten times. This chain joins TRBV6-2 or TRBV6-3 and TRBJ2-3; 7 bases map to TRBD2. Germline V CDR1 and CDR2: MNHEY, SVGEGT. V gave up 6 bases and J gave up 5 bases; unmatched junction bases: 14. This CDR3 contains 16 residues. The CDR3 here is CASSTTGGGFKDTQYF. The CDR3 coding sequence is TGTGCCAGCAGCACCACTGGCGGGGGATTTAAAGATACGCAGTATTTT.

The chain employs TRBV7-2 and TRBJ1-5; 7 bases are shared with TRBD1. Germline lookup yields CDR1 SGHTA and CDR2 FQGNSA. The V and J ends lost 1 base and 7 bases, in that order; junction bases with no gene match: 7. This CDR3 is built from 15 residues. The CDR3 DNA sequence: TGTGCCAGCAGCTTAGAGAAGGGGGCGTGGCAGCCCCAGCATTTT. Translated, it gives CASSLEKGAWQPQHF.

The sample holds a few counts of this clonotype. The V and J genes are TRBV6-2 or TRBV6-3 and TRBJ2-7, with 7 bases identical to TRBD1. V shed 5 bases, J shed 8 bases, and the junction held 9 bases outside the gene matches. Looked up from germline, CDR1 is MNHEY and CDR2 is SVGEGT. This CDR3 contains 13 residues. The CDR3, as DNA: TGTGCCAGCAGTAAATGGACAGGTTTGCAGCAGTACGTC. Residues: CASSKWTGLQQYV.

The chain couples TRBV3-1 to TRBJ1-1; no firm D call. The V gene's germline CDR1 is LGHDT and CDR2 YNNKEL (reference sequence). V lost 3 bases and J lost 0, with 8 bases in between. CDR3 length: 14 residues. CDR3 nucleotide sequence: TGTGCCAGCAGCCATGCCGGGCTGAACACTGAAGCTTTCTTT. It yields the protein CASSHAGLNTEAFF.

The gene calls are TRBV18 and TRBJ2-3, with no clear D. The V end lost 3 bases, the J end lost 2 bases, and 9 bases lay between the germline ends. Germline CDR1 KGHSH, CDR2 LQKENI. The CDR3 is 14 amino acids. CDR3 sequence (DNA): TGTGCCAGCTCACCGTCCCATACCACAGATACGCAGTATTTT. Translation gives CASSPSHTTDTQYF.

This chain connects TRBV10-3 to TRBJ2-3, with 10 bases aligning to TRBD2. CDR1 and CDR2 from the germline V gene are ENHRY and SYGVKD. With V trimmed by 6 bases and J by 4 bases, 10 bases remained unmatched. This CDR3 spans 16 amino acids. The CDR3 here is CAISEGVAGGSDTQYF. The CDR3 DNA follows: TGTGCCATCAGCGAAGGAGTAGCGGGGGGTTCAGATACGCAGTATTTT.

This clonotype showed up just a few times. This chain uses TRBV4-3 with TRBJ1-5; D is undetermined. With 0 bases removed from V and 3 bases from J, the gap between germline ends came to 6 bases. The CDR3 extends over 14 amino acids. Per germline, CDR1 LGHNA and CDR2 YSLEER. CDR3: CASSQDWTNQPQHF. For the CDR3, the DNA is TGCGCCAGCAGCCAAGATTGGACCAATCAGCCCCAGCATTTT.

This clonotype has at least ten counts. This chain connects TRBV29-1 to TRBJ2-3, with unresolved D. The CDR3 totals 14 residues. Germline V gene sequence: CDR1 SQVTM, CDR2 ANQGSEA. The V end lost 4 bases, the J end lost 0 bases, and 11 bases lay between the germline ends. The CDR3 bases are TGCAGCGTTGTCAGCCTCCTGAGCACAGATACGCAGTATTTT. This sequence encodes CSVVSLLSTDTQYF.

This chain links TRBV4-3 with TRBJ2-1; D perhaps matches TRBD1 (5 bases). The germline CDR1 and CDR2 sequences are LGHNA and YSLEER. The ends were cut back, 3 bases at V and 3 bases at J, with 12 bases in the middle. This CDR3 spans 15 amino acids. The CDR3 sequence: CASSQRTQVYNEQFF. The CDR3 bases are TGCGCCAGCAGCCAGAGGACACAAGTCTACAATGAGCAGTTCTTC.

This chain joins TRBV28 and TRBJ2-7; D is tentatively TRBD1 or TRBD2 (7 bases each). CDR1 and CDR2 from the germline V gene are MDHEN and SYDVKM. CDR3 length: 14 residues. V lost 3 bases and J lost 7, with 16 bases in between. The CDR3 DNA reads as TGTGCCAGCAGTTTTGCGGCAGGGGGGGATGAGCAGTACGTC. This codes for CASSFAAGGDEQYV.

This clonotype was observed at least ten times. The CDR3 DNA follows: TGTGCCAGCAGCCAAGACATCTACGAGCAGTACTTC. This gives the protein CASSQDIYEQYF. The rearrangement uses TRBV2 and TRBJ2-7; D uncertain. There are 12 residues in the CDR3. Germline V CDR1 and CDR2: SNHLY, FYNNEI. Between the trimmed V and J ends, which lost 6 bases and 3 bases, there was a span of 9 bases.

The chain uses TRBV6-6 and TRBJ1-1; D not certain. V shed 2 bases and J shed 2 bases, with 12 bases lying between them. The CDR3 is 15 residues long. Germline V gene data show CDR1 as MNHNY and CDR2 as SVGAGI (reference sequence). The CDR3 DNA follows: TGTGCCAGCAGTTACCCACTCGAGGTAAACACTGAAGCTTTCTTT. Encoded protein: CASSYPLEVNTEAFF.

In this sample, this clonotype turned up a few times. The CDR3 loop reads CATSDFGVEEFF. CDR3 nucleotides: TGTGCCACCAGTGATTTTGGGGTAGAGGAGTTCTTC. The V gene is TRBV24-1, the J gene TRBJ2-1; D not certain. Germline CDR1 and CDR2: KGHDR and SFDVKD. Trimming pared 1 base from V and 14 bases from J, leaving 11 bases between. The length of the CDR3 is 12 residues.

There are a few counts of this clonotype. This chain joins TRBV12-3 or TRBV12-4 and TRBJ1-6; tentatively, D is TRBD1 (6 bases). Trimming shortened V by 3 bases and J by 9 bases, and 12 bases separated the two germline ends. This CDR3 is built from 14 residues. This chain's CDR3 is CASSLSFRGSPLHF. Written as DNA, the CDR3 is TGTGCCAGCAGTTTGAGTTTCAGGGGTTCACCCCTCCACTTT.